These T cell receptor beta chains were read from a single sample in a study of beta chain features in type 1 diabetes. Sequencing was performed with immunoSEQ multiplex PCR; in TCRdb, only in-frame clones are kept and a portion is missing. The sample records just over 25,000 clones, 40% to 60% being singletons. Sequences were obtained from stem cell memory CD4+ T cells from blood. All receptors derive from a man under 40 with type 1 diabetes. Each CDR3 is given with its conserved first and last residue. Fields, in order: D gene, V gene, J gene, clone size, CDR3 protein, CDR3 DNA. D genes are given only for firm matches. A row's size may be missing; if present it is once, few, many or a size class.

TRBD1	TRBV19	TRBJ2-2	.	CASSIRDRGPTGELFF	TGTGCCAGTAGTATCCGGGACAGGGGGCCGACCGGGGAGCTGTTTTTT
.	TRBV19	TRBJ2-1	.	CASTLGLAYNEQFF	TGTGCCAGTACCCTGGGACTTGCCTACAATGAGCAGTTCTTC
.	TRBV29-1	TRBJ2-5	.	CSVAGGPGGKETQYF	TGCAGCGTTGCCGGGGGGCCGGGGGGAAAAGAGACCCAGTACTTC
.	TRBV5-1	TRBJ1-2	few	CASSRWTDSTNYGYTF	TGCGCCAGCAGCAGGTGGACCGACAGTACTAACTATGGCTACACCTTC
.	TRBV12-5	TRBJ1-2	.	CASGLVLGQPHYGYTF	TGTGCTAGTGGTTTGGTACTAGGACAGCCCCACTATGGCTACACCTTC
TRBD1	TRBV5-4	TRBJ2-5	.	CASSLGQGNRETQYF	TGTGCCAGCAGCTTAGGACAGGGGAATCGAGAGACCCAGTACTTC
.	TRBV5-4	TRBJ2-5	.	CASSLAGGGTRGETQYF	TGTGCCAGCAGCTTGGCCGGTGGGGGCACTAGGGGGGAGACCCAGTACTTC
TRBD2	TRBV28	TRBJ2-7	few	CASSPLGAGGYEQYF	TGTGCCAGCAGTCCTTTGGGCGCGGGGGGGTACGAGCAGTACTTC
.	TRBV5-1	TRBJ1-2	few	CASSPGGGRGLDGYTF	TGCGCCAGCAGCCCTGGCGGGGGTAGAGGTTTAGATGGCTACACCTTC
.	TRBV11-3	TRBJ2-7	.	CASSSGSTLGWEQYF	TGTGCCAGCAGCTCGGGGTCGACCCTGGGATGGGAGCAGTACTTC
TRBD2	TRBV7-2	TRBJ2-1	few	CASSISGRDSYNEQFF	TGTGCCAGCAGCATTAGCGGGAGGGACTCCTACAATGAGCAGTTCTTC
.	TRBV5-4	TRBJ1-1	few	CASSLGAGIQNTEAFF	TGTGCCAGCAGCTTGGGCGCCGGGATTCAAAACACTGAAGCTTTCTTT
TRBD2	TRBV7-9	TRBJ2-3	few	CASSSTSGLTDTQYF	TGTGCCAGCAGCTCCACTAGCGGGCTCACAGATACGCAGTATTTT
.	TRBV10-3	TRBJ1-5	few	CAISELGAQPQHF	TGTGCCATCAGTGAGCTAGGAGCTCAGCCCCAGCATTTT
.	TRBV11-2	TRBJ2-2	.	CASSFQDKNTGELFF	TGTGCCAGCAGCTTTCAGGACAAGAACACCGGGGAGCTGTTTTTT
.	TRBV18	TRBJ2-7	.	CASSPESYEQYF	TGTGCCAGCTCCCCGGAGTCCTACGAGCAGTACTTC
TRBD2	TRBV7-9	TRBJ2-1	.	CASSSTGGTYNEQFF	TGTGCCAGCAGCTCCACGGGGGGGACCTACAATGAGCAGTTCTTC
.	TRBV19	TRBJ1-1	.	CASSIEGNTEAFF	TGTGCCAGTAGTATCGAGGGTAACACTGAAGCTTTCTTT
.	TRBV30	TRBJ2-7	.	CAWKSSYEQYF	TGTGCCTGGAAGAGCTCCTACGAGCAGTACTTC
.	TRBV21-1	TRBJ2-7	.	CASSLRTGSNSYEQYF	TGTGCCAGCAGCTTACGGACAGGGTCAAACTCCTACGAGCAGTACTTC
.	TRBV19	TRBJ2-5	.	CASKPRLGAQETQYF	TGTGCCAGTAAACCGAGACTAGGGGCCCAAGAGACCCAGTACTTC
.	TRBV7-9	TRBJ2-7	few	CASSPSILVNEQYF	TGTGCCAGCAGCCCGAGTATCCTCGTTAACGAGCAGTACTTC
.	TRBV5-1	TRBJ2-2	.	CASTPSTARTGELFF	TGCGCCAGCACCCCGTCGACAGCTCGCACCGGGGAGCTGTTTTTT
.	TRBV7-9	TRBJ1-5	.	CASRHAENQPQHF	TGTGCCAGCAGGCACGCGGAGAATCAGCCCCAGCATTTT
TRBD2	TRBV2	TRBJ2-5	.	CASQTSVEETQYF	TGTGCCAGCCAGACTAGCGTGGAAGAGACCCAGTACTTC
TRBD1	TRBV19	TRBJ1-1	.	CASSEQGVNTEAFF	TGTGCCAGTAGTGAACAGGGGGTTAACACTGAAGCTTTCTTT
TRBD1	TRBV18	TRBJ1-1	few	CASSPGQDTEAFF	TGTGCCAGCTCACCCGGACAGGACACTGAAGCTTTCTTT
TRBD2	TRBV7-2	TRBJ2-5	few	CASSLSAGGVETQYF	TGTGCCAGCAGCTTATCGGCGGGAGGGGTGGAGACCCAGTACTTC
TRBD2	TRBV7-6	TRBJ2-4	.	CASSLVASGSSAKNIQYF	TGTGCCAGCAGCTTAGTTGCTAGCGGGAGCTCAGCCAAAAACATTCAGTACTTC
.	TRBV7-9	TRBJ2-3	.	CASSLATGGDTQYF	TGTGCCAGCAGCTTAGCGACTGGTGGAGATACGCAGTATTTT
TRBD1	TRBV18	TRBJ1-2	.	CASSPPSTGLDYGYTF	TGTGCCAGCTCACCACCGTCGACAGGGCTGGACTATGGCTACACCTTC
.	TRBV19	TRBJ1-1	few	CASSTDTVNTEAFF	TGTGCCAGTAGTACGGACACGGTGAACACTGAAGCTTTCTTT
TRBD1	TRBV5-1	TRBJ1-4	.	CASSPGKQGGEKLFF	TGCGCCAGCAGCCCCGGGAAACAGGGGGGTGAAAAACTGTTTTTT
.	TRBV4-1	TRBJ2-5	.	CASSQGTKGGETQYF	TGCGCCAGCAGCCAAGGCACAAAGGGGGGGGAGACCCAGTACTTC
TRBD2	TRBV10-1	TRBJ2-1	few	CASSEGTSGVGEQFF	TGCGCCAGCAGTGAGGGGACTAGCGGGGTCGGTGAGCAGTTCTTC
TRBD1	TRBV5-1	TRBJ2-3	.	CASSAGTDSTSTDTQYF	TGCGCCAGCAGCGCAGGGACAGACTCTACTAGCACAGATACGCAGTATTTT
.	TRBV12-5	TRBJ1-6	.	CASGGPDSPLHF	TGTGCTAGTGGTGGTCCAGATTCACCCCTCCACTTT
.	TRBV4-2	TRBJ1-1	.	CASSQERGDTEAFF	TGTGCCAGCAGCCAAGAAAGGGGCGACACTGAAGCTTTCTTT
.	TRBV19	TRBJ1-1	.	CASLRQAGNTEAFF	TGTGCCAGCCTACGACAGGCAGGTAACACTGAAGCTTTCTTT
.	TRBV9	TRBJ1-1	.	CASSALTGEAEAFF	TGTGCCAGCAGCGCTTTGACGGGAGAGGCTGAAGCTTTCTTT
TRBD2	TRBV18	TRBJ2-5	.	CASASGYQETQYF	TGTGCCTCAGCTAGCGGCTACCAAGAGACCCAGTACTTC
.	TRBV30	TRBJ1-1	.	CAWGYHVQGRDTEAFF	TGTGCCTGGGGGTACCACGTCCAGGGGCGGGACACTGAAGCTTTCTTT
.	TRBV2	TRBJ2-3	.	CASSGRPGPTDTQYF	TGTGCCAGCAGTGGTCGGCCAGGGCCCACAGATACGCAGTATTTT
TRBD2	TRBV9	TRBJ2-1	.	CASSPRASPGLAGGSNEQFF	TGTGCCAGCAGCCCTCGAGCCTCCCCGGGACTAGCGGGAGGTAGTAATGAGCAGTTCTTC
.	TRBV21-1	TRBJ2-7	.	CASSKQGGRTNIKQYF	TGTGCCAGCAGCAAACAAGGAGGGCGGACCAACATTAAGCAGTACTTC
.	TRBV6-1	TRBJ2-7	.	CASSANREEQYF	TGTGCCAGCAGTGCCAACAGGGAGGAGCAGTACTTC
.	TRBV30	TRBJ2-5	.	CAWRAMIGRETQYF	TGTGCCTGGAGAGCTATGATAGGGAGAGAGACCCAGTACTTC
TRBD1	TRBV2	TRBJ1-2	.	CASSKKGAHYGYTF	TGTGCCAGCTCTAAAAAGGGGGCGCATTATGGCTACACCTTC
.	TRBV5-4	TRBJ1-4	.	CASSIGGTGGNEKLFF	TGTGCCAGCAGCATTGGGGGCACAGGTGGGAATGAAAAACTGTTTTTT
.	TRBV27	TRBJ1-2	.	CASSSSDSSLYGYTF	TGTGCCAGCAGTTCGTCGGACAGCTCCCTATATGGCTACACCTTC
TRBD2	TRBV15	TRBJ2-3	.	CATSRDSSGGGPDTQYF	TGTGCCACCAGCAGAGATTCTAGCGGGGGTGGTCCAGATACGCAGTATTTT
.	TRBV27	TRBJ2-5	.	CASSQTNQETQYF	TGTGCCAGCAGTCAGACTAACCAAGAGACCCAGTACTTC
.	TRBV5-1	TRBJ1-1	.	CASSPSPGRDTEAFF	TGCGCCAGCAGCCCCTCTCCAGGGCGCGACACTGAAGCTTTCTTT
TRBD1	TRBV5-4	TRBJ1-1	.	CASSFTGVRGTEAFF	TGTGCCAGCAGCTTTACAGGGGTGAGGGGCACTGAAGCTTTCTTT
.	TRBV7-2	TRBJ1-1	.	CASSLKMALGGTEAFF	TGTGCCAGCAGCTTAAAAATGGCTTTGGGAGGCACTGAAGCTTTCTTT
TRBD1	TRBV7-6	TRBJ1-5	few	CASSLAAGGQPQHF	TGTGCCAGCAGCTTAGCGGCAGGGGGGCAGCCCCAGCATTTT
.	TRBV5-1	TRBJ2-6	.	CASSLTAGTGANVLTF	TGCGCCAGCAGCTTAACGGCCGGGACAGGGGCCAACGTCCTGACTTTC